The clone carrying this TCR beta chain was counted only a few times. Its antigen remains unknown. Other DNA sequences in this specimen translate into the identical CDR3. This sample was included in a study of CD8+ T cells in alopecia areata. It was from PBMCs that CD4+ and CD8+ T cells were sorted. TCR sequencing used cDNA made by reverse transcription of extracted RNA. The table came from immunoSEQ multiplex PCR; TCRdb's copy has only in-frame clones and leaves some out. Of 150,000 to 200,000 clones listed, roughly 60% were seen once; the top ten hold more than 4.5%. Study-level findings and limits: It was lesional scalp, especially alopecia totalis/universalis, that showed higher clonality than normal scalp. Between patients, shared TCR sequences were less clear than in mice. This was possibly due in part to HLA diversity in the patient population.

Looked up from germline, CDR1 is LNHDA and CDR2 is SQIVND (reference sequence). This CDR3 is built from 13 residues. J gave up 4 bases and V 9 bases, and 4 bases lay outside the gene matches. The specimen was CD4+ T cells sorted from blood. This rearrangement joins TRBV19 to TRBJ1-5; 9 bases line up with TRBD1. The TCR comes from a human donor in good health. The CDR3 spells CASSGTGNQPQHF. CDR3 DNA sequence: TGTGCCAGCTCCGGGACAGGGAATCAGCCCCAGCATTTT.